Presented here are 11 T cell receptor beta chains from one specimen sequenced in a study of T cell responses to AZD1222 COVID-19 vaccine. TCRdb's table, derived via immunoSEQ multiplex PCR, lists solely in-frame clones and lacks some. The sample has over 150,000 clones; approximately 87% are singletons. The source material was peripheral blood, sampled on day 0 of MenACWY control vaccination. The receptors were sampled from an adult in good health.

The chain carries TRBV10-2 and TRBJ1-1; 7 bases agree with TRBD1. The germline V gene has CDR1 WSHSY and CDR2 SAAADI. Trimming removed 7 bases from V and 1 base from J; junction bases left unmatched: 6. The CDR3 spans 14 residues. CDR3 protein: CASIHDRANTEAFF. The CDR3 region has the DNA TGCGCCAGCATCCACGACAGGGCGAACACTGAAGCTTTCTTT.

The chain links TRBV18 to TRBJ1-1; unclear D gene. The length of the CDR3 is 15 residues. CDR1 and CDR2 from the germline V gene are KGHSH and LQKENI. The ends were cut back, 6 bases at V and 1 base at J, with 15 bases in the middle. The CDR3 region has the DNA TGTGCCAGCTCGCCTATAACTGTGGGGAACACTGAAGCTTTCTTT. This sequence encodes CASSPITVGNTEAFF.

The count of this clone is one. The V gene is TRBV30, the J gene TRBJ1-5; D gene ambiguous. The germline V gene encodes CDR1 GTSNPN and CDR2 SVGIG (reference sequence). The CDR3 has 13 amino acids. V lost 2 bases to trimming and J lost 7 bases, with 12 bases between them. Here the CDR3 reads CAWSRTLEQPQHF. The CDR3 region has the DNA TGTGCCTGGAGTCGGACGTTGGAGCAGCCCCAGCATTTT. The full variable domain, rest sourced from reference TRBV30 and TRBJ1-5, is SQTIHQWPATLVQPVGSPLSLECTVEGTSNPNLYWYRQAAGRGLQLLFYSVGIGQISSEVPQNLSASRPQDRQFILSSKKLLLSDSGFYLCAWSRTLEQPQHFGDGTRLSIL.

This clone was observed a single time. J is TRBJ2-7 and V is TRBV19; tentatively, D is TRBD1 or TRBD2 (6 bases each). The CDR3 has 15 residues. Germline values: CDR1 LNHDA, CDR2 SQIVND (reference sequence). Trimming removed 8 bases from V and 7 bases from J, with 24 bases in between. This CDR3 is CASSFVPGAAPEQYF. CDR3 DNA: TGTGCCAGTTCTTTCGTACCGGGGGCGGCTCCAGAGCAGTACTTC.

The chain links TRBV12-3 or TRBV12-4 to TRBJ2-7, with a weak D call TRBD2 (6 bases). The V gene lost 8 bases and the J gene lost 0 bases, with 11 bases spanning the gap. The CDR3 loop spans 13 amino acids. CDR3 bases: TGTGCCAGCTGGGGGAGGTACTCCTACGAGCAGTACTTC. Protein product: CASWGRYSYEQYF.

The rearrangement links TRBV5-6 to TRBJ1-1; D gene unclear. This CDR3 is built from 14 residues. CDR1 is SGHDT, CDR2 YYEEEE, per germline. The V and J ends lost 6 bases and 0 bases respectively, with 12 bases between them. The CDR3 region is CASKSGPMNTEAFF. In DNA, the CDR3 is TGTGCCAGCAAAAGCGGGCCCATGAACACTGAAGCTTTCTTT.

J is TRBJ1-4 and V is TRBV19; TRBD1 aligns across 7 bases. The ends lost 5 bases at V and 1 base at J; junction bases unmatched: 7. Germline CDR1 LNHDA, CDR2 SQIVND (reference sequence). The CDR3 loop spans 16 amino acids. CDR3 region: CASSETTGRTNEKLFF. The CDR3 DNA follows: TGTGCCAGTAGTGAAACGACAGGGCGAACTAATGAAAAACTGTTTTTT.

This chain uses TRBV9 with TRBJ2-7; D gene unclear. CDR1 and CDR2 from the germline V gene are SGDLS and YYNGEE. Trimming took off 0 bases at V and 3 bases at J, with 7 bases between the two ends. The CDR3 spans 13 residues. CDR3 in amino acids: CASSVDAVYEQYF. The CDR3, as DNA: TGTGCCAGCAGCGTAGATGCGGTCTACGAGCAGTACTTC.

The chain recombines TRBV24-1 with TRBJ2-2; 7 bases fit TRBD1. Germline assignment: CDR1 KGHDR and CDR2 SFDVKD. The length of the CDR3 is 14 residues. After removal of 5 bases from V and 5 bases from J, the junction contained 4 bases not matched to a gene. The chain's CDR3 is CATSAGTVTGELFF. CDR3 coding DNA: TGTGCCACCAGTGCCGGGACAGTTACCGGGGAGCTGTTTTTT.

The J gene is TRBJ2-1, the V gene TRBV3-1 (or the pseudogene TRBV3-2), with D possibly being TRBD2 (5 bases). The CDR3 is 18 residues long. Trimming shortened V by 4 bases and J by 0 bases, and 19 bases separated the two germline ends. Germline values: CDR1 LGHDT, CDR2 YNNKEL (reference sequence). CDR3 residues: CASSPYGLPLSSYNEQFF. As DNA, the CDR3 is TGTGCCAGCAGCCCCTATGGACTCCCACTAAGCTCCTACAATGAGCAGTTCTTC.

This chain uses TRBV28 with TRBJ1-6, with no clear D. Trimming stripped 8 bases from V and 4 bases from J, with 9 bases between. Per the germline V gene, CDR1 is MDHEN and CDR2 is SYDVKM. The CDR3 covers 13 residues. As DNA, the CDR3 is TGTGCCAGCCATTCGGGGTATAATTCACCCCTCCACTTT. It is translated as CASHSGYNSPLHF.